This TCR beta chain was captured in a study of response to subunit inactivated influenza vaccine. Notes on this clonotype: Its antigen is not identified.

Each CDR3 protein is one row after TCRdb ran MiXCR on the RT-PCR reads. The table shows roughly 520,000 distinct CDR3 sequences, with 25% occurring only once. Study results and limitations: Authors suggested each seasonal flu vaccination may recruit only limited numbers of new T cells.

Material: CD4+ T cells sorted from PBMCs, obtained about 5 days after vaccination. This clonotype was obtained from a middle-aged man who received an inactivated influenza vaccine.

CDR3 nucleotide sequence: TGTGCCACCGTGAGGGCAGACACAGATACGCAGTATTTT. It codes for CATVRADTDTQYF. V usage is TRBV19 and J usage is TRBJ2-3, with a tentative D call TRBD2 (5 bases). Trimming stripped 10 bases from V and 2 bases from J, with 13 bases between. Germline CDR1 and CDR2: LNHDA and SQIVND (reference sequence). This CDR3 is 13 amino acids long.